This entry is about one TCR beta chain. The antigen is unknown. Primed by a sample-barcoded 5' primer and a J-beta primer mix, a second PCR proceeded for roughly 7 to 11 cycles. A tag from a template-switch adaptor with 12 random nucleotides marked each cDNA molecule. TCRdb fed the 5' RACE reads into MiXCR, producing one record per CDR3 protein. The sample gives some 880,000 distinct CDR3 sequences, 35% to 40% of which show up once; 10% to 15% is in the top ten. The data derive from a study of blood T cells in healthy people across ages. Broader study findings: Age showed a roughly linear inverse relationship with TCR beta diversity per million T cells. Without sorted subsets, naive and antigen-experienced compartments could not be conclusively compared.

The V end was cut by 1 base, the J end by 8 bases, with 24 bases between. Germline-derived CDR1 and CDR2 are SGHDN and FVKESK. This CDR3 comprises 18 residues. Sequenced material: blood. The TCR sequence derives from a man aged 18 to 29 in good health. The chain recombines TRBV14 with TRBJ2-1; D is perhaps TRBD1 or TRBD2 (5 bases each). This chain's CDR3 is CASSQGRSAAILGDEQFF. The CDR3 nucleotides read TGTGCCAGCAGCCAAGGACGTTCGGCCGCCATCCTGGGGGATGAGCAGTTCTTC.